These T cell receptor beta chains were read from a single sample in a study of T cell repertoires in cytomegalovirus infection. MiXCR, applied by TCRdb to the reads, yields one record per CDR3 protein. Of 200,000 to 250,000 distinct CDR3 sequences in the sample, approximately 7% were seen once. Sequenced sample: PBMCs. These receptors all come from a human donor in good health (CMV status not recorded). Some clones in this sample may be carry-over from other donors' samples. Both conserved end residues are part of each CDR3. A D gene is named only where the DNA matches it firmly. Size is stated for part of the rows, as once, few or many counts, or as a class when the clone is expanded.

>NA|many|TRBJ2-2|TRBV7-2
CASSRPGGHTGELFF
TGTGCCAGCAGCCGACCCGGGGGACACACCGGGGAGCTGTTTTTT
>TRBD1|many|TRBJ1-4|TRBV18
CASSPPGTGREKLFF
TGTGCCAGCTCACCACCTGGGACAGGGCGTGAAAAACTGTTTTTT
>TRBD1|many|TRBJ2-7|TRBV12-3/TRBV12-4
CASSLTGTVYEQYF
TGTGCCAGCAGCCTAACCGGGACAGTCTACGAGCAGTACTTC
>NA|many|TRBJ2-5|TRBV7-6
CASSSQTGMGQETQYF
TGTGCCAGCAGCTCTCAAACAGGGATGGGGCAAGAGACCCAGTACTTC
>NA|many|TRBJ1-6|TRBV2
CASSELGGDSPLHF
TGTGCCAGCAGTGAACTCGGTGGGGATTCACCCCTCCACTTT
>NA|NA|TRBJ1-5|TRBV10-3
CAISNEPRQSSQPQHF
TGTGCCATCAGTAATGAGCCAAGACAGAGTAGTCAGCCCCAGCATTTT
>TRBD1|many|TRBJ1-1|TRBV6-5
CASRRTGAEAFF
TGTGCCAGCAGGAGGACAGGGGCTGAAGCTTTCTTT
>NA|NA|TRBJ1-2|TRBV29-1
CSVEDMAYGYTF
TGCAGCGTTGAAGATATGGCATATGGCTACACCTTC
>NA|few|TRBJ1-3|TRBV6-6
CAMGSGNTIYF
TGTGCCATGGGGTCTGGAAACACCATATATTTT
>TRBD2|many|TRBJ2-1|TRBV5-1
CASSISGEFYNEQFF
TGCGCCAGCAGCATTAGCGGGGAGTTCTACAATGAGCAGTTCTTC